This note documents a single T cell receptor beta chain sequence. This entry comes from a study of T-cell reconstitution after alpha-beta-depleted transplantation in children. The CDR3 is 12 amino acids. Trimming took off 2 bases at V and 1 base at J, with 5 bases between the two ends. Germline assignment: CDR1 SQVTM and CDR2 ANQGSEA. Unique molecular identifiers were used to barcode this TCRbeta library. TCRdb itself ran the PCR reads through MiXCR, one entry per CDR3 protein. Here the sample spans a few hundred thousand distinct CDR3 sequences, under 13% being singletons. V gene TRBV29-1 combines with J gene TRBJ1-1; no reliable D call. This material consisted of PBMCs from the stem cell graft donor, taken from the stem cell graft. The source is a human donor who donated a stem cell graft to a child with acute myeloid leukemia. Here the CDR3 DNA reads TGCAGCGTTGAATTTGGGAACACTGAAGCTTTCTTT. This sequence encodes CSVEFGNTEAFF.